The rows below give T cell receptor beta chains drawn from one sample of a study of molecular identifiers for immune sequencing clone quantification. TCRdb redid the calling of the PCR reads with MiXCR, one entry per CDR3 protein. The sample lists around 300,000 distinct CDR3 sequences; roughly a quarter were seen once. Sequencing input: naive CD8+ T cells from blood, with Jurkat cell RNA spiked in. All receptors come from a human donor in good health. Some libraries in this study had Jurkat cell RNA spiked in. Both conserved end residues are part of each CDR3. Fields, in order: D gene, clone size, J gene, V gene, CDR3 protein, CDR3 DNA. D genes are given only for firm matches. Size is omitted from some rows. Given values are once, few, many or a class for expanded clones.

. | . | TRBJ2-7 | TRBV7-9 | CASSGLGLRSSYGQYF | TGTGCCAGCAGCGGACTCGGACTACGAAGCTCCTACGGGCAGTACTTC
TRBD2 | many | TRBJ2-3 | TRBV7-9 | CASRAGLAGVSTDTQYF | TGTGCCAGCCGCGCAGGACTAGCGGGAGTAAGCACAGATACGCAGTATTTT
. | . | TRBJ2-7 | TRBV10-3 | CAISAGIGTVEQYF | TGTGCCATCAGTGCCGGGATAGGGACCGTCGAGCAGTACTTC
TRBD1 | many | TRBJ2-5 | TRBV19 | CASNPGQGVETQYF | TGTGCCAGTAACCCGGGACAGGGGGTAGAGACCCAGTACTTC
. | few | TRBJ1-2 | TRBV11-2 | CASSQAGDRFGYTF | TGTGCCAGCAGTCAAGCGGGGGATAGGTTTGGCTACACCTTC
. | many | TRBJ2-3 | TRBV12-3/TRBV12-4 | CASSGGLDTQYF | TGTGCCAGCAGTGGAGGGTTAGATACGCAGTATTTT
TRBD1 | few | TRBJ1-5 | TRBV5-6 | CASSLDRGPDQPQHF | TGTGCCAGCAGCTTGGACAGGGGGCCCGATCAGCCCCAGCATTTT
TRBD1 | . | TRBJ1-2 | TRBV5-3 | CASSPRSPGQVPSNYGYAF | TGTGCCAGCAGTCCCCGGTCCCCCGGACAGGTTCCCTCTAACTATGGCTACGCCTTC
. | many | TRBJ1-2 | TRBV9 | CASSVAISSNYGYTF | TGTGCCAGCAGCGTAGCGATATCTTCTAACTATGGCTACACCTTC
. | . | TRBJ1-1 | TRBV19 | CASSMDTEAFF | TGTGCCAGTAGTATGGACACTGAAGCTTTTTTT
TRBD1 | many | TRBJ1-1 | TRBV27 | CASSFSRGNEAFF | TGTGCCAGCAGTTTCTCCAGGGGGAATGAAGCTTTCTTT
. | . | TRBJ2-7 | TRBV9 | CASSVGNDAYEQYF | TGTGCCAGCAGCGTAGGGAATGATGCCTACGAGCAGTACTTC
TRBD1 | . | TRBJ2-7 | TRBV4-1 | CASSMGQETYEQYF | TGCGCCAGCAGCATGGGACAGGAGACCTACGAGCAGTACTTC
TRBD2 | . | TRBJ2-3 | TRBV7-6 | CASSFSGGDPTDTQYF | TGTGCCAGCAGCTTCTCTGGGGGGGATCCCACAGATACGCAGTATTTT
. | . | TRBJ2-7 | TRBV7-3 | CASSLINRGPGEQYF | TGTGCCAGCAGCTTAATTAATCGGGGTCCTGGGGAGCAGTACTTC
TRBD1 | . | TRBJ2-7 | TRBV20-1 | CSAEAQQGWYEQYF | TGCAGTGCCGAAGCCCAACAGGGGTGGTACGAGCAGTACTTC
TRBD1 | few | TRBJ1-5 | TRBV3-1 | CASEDRRSNQPQHF | TGTGCCAGCGAGGACAGGAGGAGCAATCAGCCCCAGCATTTT
. | many | TRBJ2-3 | TRBV9 | CASSVEGTGYRTDTQYF | TGTGCCAGCAGCGTAGAGGGGACGGGCTACCGCACAGATACGCAGTATTTT
. | many | TRBJ1-4 | TRBV4-3 | CASSQGMSAYEKLFF | TGCGCCAGCAGCCAAGGGATGTCAGCCTATGAAAAACTGTTTTTT
. | . | TRBJ2-7 | TRBV25-1 | CAGSEFPGTLENEQYF | TGTGCCGGCAGTGAATTTCCCGGGACCCTGGAGAACGAGCAGTACTTC
. | . | TRBJ2-5 | TRBV19 | CASSIARAALETQYF | TGTGCCAGTAGTATAGCCCGGGCAGCTTTAGAGACCCAGTACTTC
. | once | TRBJ1-4 | TRBV5-6 | CAGSLGEKLFF | TGTGCCGGCAGCCTGGGGGAAAAACTGTTTTTT
. | few | TRBJ2-3 | TRBV2 | CASIKGSYGTDTQYF | TGTGCCAGCATTAAAGGGAGTTATGGCACAGATACGCAGTATTTT
. | few | TRBJ2-7 | TRBV30 | CAWSPGYEQYF | TGTGCCTGGTCCCCAGGCTACGAGCAGTACTTC
TRBD1 | few | TRBJ2-7 | TRBV7-9 | CASSPGGQGAYEQYF | TGTGCCAGCAGCCCGGGGGGACAGGGCGCGTACGAGCAGTACTTC
. | many | TRBJ2-6 | TRBV30 | CAWSVKSGANVLTF | TGTGCCTGGAGTGTAAAGTCTGGGGCCAACGTCCTGACTTTC
. | many | TRBJ1-2 | TRBV27 | CASSLSLTLGLSF | TGTGCCAGCAGTTTATCGCTAACTTTGGGACTATCCTTC
TRBD1 | many | TRBJ2-7 | TRBV5-6 | CASSLDADRGFEQYF | TGTGCCAGCAGCTTGGATGCGGACAGGGGGTTCGAGCAGTACTTC
TRBD2 | many | TRBJ2-1 | TRBV7-2 | CASSPLAGLYNEQFF | TGTGCCAGCAGCCCACTAGCGGGGTTATACAATGAGCAGTTCTTC
TRBD2 | . | TRBJ2-7 | TRBV27 | CASSPGTSAEQYF | TGTGCCAGCAGTCCCGGGACTAGCGCCGAGCAGTACTTC
TRBD2 | few | TRBJ2-3 | TRBV4-1 | CASSHLLAGGTTDTQYF | TGCGCCAGCAGCCATCTACTAGCGGGGGGAACCACAGATACGCAGTATTTT
. | once | TRBJ1-3 | TRBV4-3 | CASSGDVCTGNTIYF | TGCGCCAGCAGCGGGGACGTTTGTACTGGAAACACCATATATTTT
. | . | TRBJ2-4 | TRBV5-5 | CASSTGPRRDINIQYF | TGTGCCAGCAGCACGGGACCGAGACGGGATATTAACATTCAGTACTTC
TRBD2 | . | TRBJ2-1 | TRBV2 | CASKRPSGSNEQFF | TGTGCCAGCAAACGGCCTAGCGGGAGCAATGAGCAGTTCTTC
. | few | TRBJ2-3 | TRBV5-6 | CASSLWSGTDTQYF | TGTGCCAGCAGCCTTTGGTCGGGGACAGATACGCAGTATTTT
. | . | TRBJ1-1 | TRBV19 | CARSFGASTEAFF | TGTGCCCGTAGTTTTGGGGCGAGCACTGAAGCTTTCTTT
. | few | TRBJ1-5 | TRBV19 | CASSMSGNSNQPQHF | TGTGCCAGTAGTATGAGTGGAAATAGCAATCAGCCCCAGCATTTT
. | many | TRBJ2-7 | TRBV7-2 | CASSPGISYEQYF | TGTGCCAGCAGCCCCGGGATCTCCTACGAGCAGTACTTC
. | many | TRBJ1-1 | TRBV6-5 | CASSYVQGTEAFF | TGTGCCAGCAGTTACGTACAAGGAACTGAAGCTTTCTTT
. | many | TRBJ1-5 | TRBV7-9 | CASSKTNQPQHF | TGTGCCAGCAGCAAAACAAATCAGCCCCAGCATTTT
. | many | TRBJ1-1 | TRBV28 | CASSSDRHEAFF | TGTGCCAGCAGTTCTGACAGACATGAAGCTTTCTTT
. | once | TRBJ2-3 | TRBV20-1 | CSAKAGATDPQYF | TGCAGTGCTAAAGCCGGGGCAACAGATCCGCAGTATTTT
TRBD1 | . | TRBJ1-5 | TRBV6-2/TRBV6-3 | CASTYTTGQGIELNQPQHF | TGTGCCAGCACTTATACCACCGGACAGGGTATAGAACTCAATCAGCCCCAGCATTTT
TRBD1 | few | TRBJ1-1 | TRBV27 | CASSSPRQGRDTEAFF | TGTGCCAGCAGTTCTCCCAGACAGGGTCGGGACACTGAAGCTTTCTTT
. | . | TRBJ1-5 | TRBV3-1 | CASSQDWDGNQPQHF | TGTGCCAGCAGCCAAGATTGGGACGGAAATCAGCCCCAGCATTTT
TRBD1 | . | TRBJ1-1 | TRBV7-8 | CASSLVGATGAQGAAFF | TGTGCCAGCAGCTTAGTGGGGGCTACAGGGGCCCAGGGGGCGGCTTTCTTT
TRBD1 | . | TRBJ2-7 | TRBV6-5 | CASSYLGQVNYEQYF | TGTGCCAGCAGTTATTTGGGACAGGTAAACTACGAGCAGTACTTC
. | many | TRBJ2-7 | TRBV5-6 | CASSPSGLSYEQYF | TGTGCCAGCAGCCCGAGTGGCTTATCCTACGAGCAGTACTTC